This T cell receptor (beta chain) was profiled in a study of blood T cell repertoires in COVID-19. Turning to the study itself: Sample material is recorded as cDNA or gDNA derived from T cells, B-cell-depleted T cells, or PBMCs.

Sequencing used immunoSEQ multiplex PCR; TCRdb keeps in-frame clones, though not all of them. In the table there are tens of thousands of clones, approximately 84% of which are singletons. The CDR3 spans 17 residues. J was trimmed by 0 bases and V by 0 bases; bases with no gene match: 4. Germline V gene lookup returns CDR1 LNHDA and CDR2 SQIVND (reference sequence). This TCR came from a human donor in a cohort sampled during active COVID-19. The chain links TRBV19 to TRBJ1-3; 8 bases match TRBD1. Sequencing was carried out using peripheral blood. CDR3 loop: CASSIDRTGSSGNTIYF. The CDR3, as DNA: TGTGCCAGTAGTATAGATCGGACAGGGAGCTCTGGAAACACCATATATTTT.